A selection of T cell receptor beta chains follows, all from one sample in a study of cytomegalovirus exposure and HLA in healthy donors. Sequencing used immunoSEQ multiplex PCR; TCRdb keeps in-frame clones, though not all of them. The sample holds around 200,000 clones, 82% seen once. The source material was PBMCs. These receptors all come from a woman aged 18-29 years in good health and CMV-seronegative. CDR3s include the opening cysteine and the closing phenylalanine or tryptophan. The D gene is left open where the match is weak. Some rows have no size entry. The others give once, few or many, or a class for an expanded clone.

>-|-|14|TRBV19|TRBJ1-1
CASWGHPPSTEAFF
TGTGCCAGTTGGGGACACCCACCGAGCACTGAAGCTTTCTTT
>-|few|13|TRBV2|TRBJ1-1
CASRREMNTEAFF
TGTGCCAGCCGCAGGGAAATGAACACTGAAGCTTTCTTT
>-|-|14|TRBV27|TRBJ2-1
CASTPGLPYNEQFF
TGTGCCAGCACTCCGGGACTTCCCTACAATGAGCAGTTCTTC
>-|-|11|TRBV5-4|TRBJ2-7
CASSLAGEQYF
TGTGCCAGCAGCTTGGCGGGCGAGCAGTACTTC
>TRBD1|-|13|TRBV27|TRBJ1-2
CASSRTGTSGYTF
TGTGCCAGCAGTCGGACAGGAACCAGTGGCTACACCTTC
>-|-|15|TRBV2|TRBJ1-5
CASSESGGGGQPQHF
TGTGCCAGCAGTGAAAGCGGGGGCGGAGGTCAGCCCCAGCATTTT
>TRBD2|few|14|TRBV6-1|TRBJ2-7
CASKGQRGHPEQYF
TGTGCCAGCAAAGGTCAGCGGGGGCATCCCGAGCAGTACTTC
>-|-|16|TRBV7-8|TRBJ2-5
CASSLKRMAVRETQYF
TGTGCCAGCAGCCTAAAGCGGATGGCGGTACGAGAGACCCAGTACTTC
>-|-|12|TRBV18|TRBJ1-2
CASSPGTGGYTF
TGTGCCAGCTCACCTGGAACAGGGGGCTACACCTTC
>TRBD2|-|17|TRBV7-9|TRBJ2-5
CASSLLLAGGPRETQYF
TGTGCCAGCAGCTTGCTCCTAGCGGGAGGGCCCCGGGAGACCCAGTACTTC
>-|-|17|TRBV11-2|TRBJ1-2
CASSVLGGSLANYGYTF
TGTGCCAGCTCTGTCTTGGGGGGATCTTTAGCTAACTATGGCTACACCTTC
>TRBD2|-|15|TRBV5-1|TRBJ2-3
CASSVSGGAPDTQYF
TGCGCCAGCAGCGTCAGCGGGGGGGCGCCAGATACGCAGTATTTT
>TRBD1|-|16|TRBV6-4|TRBJ2-1
CASSSKGQGWRNEQFF
TGTGCCAGCAGCAGTAAGGGACAGGGGTGGCGCAATGAGCAGTTCTTC
>TRBD1|-|15|TRBV5-1|TRBJ2-1
CASSLGQGRSNEQFF
TGCGCCAGCAGCCTGGGACAGGGCAGGTCCAATGAGCAGTTCTTC
>TRBD2|-|15|TRBV6-6|TRBJ2-5
CASSNPVAGGETQYF
TGTGCCAGCAGTAACCCCGTAGCGGGAGGGGAGACCCAGTACTTC
>TRBD1|-|13|TRBV2|TRBJ1-1
CASEGQGNTEAFF
TGTGCCAGCGAAGGACAGGGGAACACTGAAGCTTTCTTT
>-|-|15|TRBV6-5|TRBJ1-6
CATRQLVKDNSPLHF
TGTGCCACCCGACAGCTGGTGAAAGATAATTCACCCCTCCACTTT
>TRBD2|-|14|TRBV4-1|TRBJ2-4
CASSPGLRGGIQYF
TGCGCCAGCAGCCCCGGGCTACGCGGGGGCATTCAGTACTTC
>-|-|14|TRBV11-2|TRBJ2-7
CASSLETDRSEQYF
TGTGCCAGCAGCTTAGAGACAGACCGGAGCGAGCAGTACTTC
>TRBD2|-|16|TRBV7-2|TRBJ2-2
CASSPLAGVGTGELFF
TGTGCCAGCAGCCCTCTAGCGGGAGTAGGAACCGGGGAGCTGTTTTTT
>-|-|14|TRBV7-9|TRBJ1-1
CASSLRDTYTEAFF
TGTGCCAGCAGCTTAAGGGACACCTACACTGAAGCTTTCTTT
>-|-|14|TRBV2|TRBJ2-7
CASRIGGPTYEQYF
TGTGCCAGCAGGATCGGGGGTCCCACCTACGAGCAGTACTTC
>-|once|15|TRBV2|TRBJ1-4
CASSAPGSGGEKLFF
TGTGCCAGCAGTGCTCCTGGTTCCGGCGGTGAAAAACTGTTTTTT
>-|once|13|TRBV6-5|TRBJ1-5
CASRPESNQPQHF
TGTGCCAGCAGACCCGAGAGCAATCAGCCCCAGCATTTT
>-|once|15|TRBV5-5|TRBJ2-1
CASSLWGGRYNEQFF
TGTGCCAGCAGCTTGTGGGGAGGACGATACAATGAGCAGTTCTTC
>TRBD1|-|13|TRBV29-1|TRBJ1-1
CSVNGQGDTEAFF
TGCAGCGTGAATGGACAGGGAGACACTGAAGCTTTCTTT
>-|-|15|TRBV5-8|TRBJ1-2
CASGYLSSANYGYTF
TGTGCCAGCGGATACCTATCCAGCGCTAACTATGGCTACACCTTC
>-|-|13|TRBV18|TRBJ2-7
CASSATGGYEQYF
TGTGCCAGCTCAGCTACCGGGGGCTACGAGCAGTACTTC
>TRBD1|-|17|TRBV28|TRBJ1-5
CASSEPTGMGGNQPQHF
TGTGCCAGCAGTGAACCGACAGGGATGGGAGGCAATCAGCCCCAGCATTTT
>-|-|13|TRBV12-5|TRBJ1-4
CASGLAEGEKLFF
TGTGCTAGTGGTTTGGCCGAGGGCGAAAAACTGTTTTTT
>-|-|13|TRBV6-1|TRBJ2-2
CASSAIGAGELFF
TGTGCCAGCAGTGCGATAGGGGCCGGGGAGCTGTTTTTT
>TRBD1|-|15|TRBV7-9|TRBJ2-1
CASSLAGQGWNEQFF
TGTGCCAGCAGCTTAGCGGGACAGGGGTGGAATGAGCAGTTCTTC
>-|-|13|TRBV18|TRBJ2-7
CASSYDRSYEQYF
TGTGCCAGCTCATACGACAGGTCCTACGAGCAGTACTTC
>TRBD2|-|16|TRBV25-1|TRBJ2-2
CASSDQGLAGTGELFF
TGTGCCAGCAGTGACCAGGGACTAGCGGGGACCGGGGAGCTGTTTTTT
>-|-|13|TRBV27|TRBJ2-7
CATSAGPGYEQYF
TGTGCCACCTCGGCGGGCCCCGGTTACGAGCAGTACTTC
>-|-|12|TRBV7-9|TRBJ2-7
CASSPRNYEQYF
TGTGCCAGCAGCCCCAGAAATTACGAGCAGTACTTC
>-|-|14|TRBV6-4|TRBJ2-7
CASSTSDRPYEQYF
TGTGCCAGCAGCACGTCGGACAGACCCTACGAGCAGTACTTC
>-|-|14|TRBV28|TRBJ2-7
CASSLGQITYEQYF
TGTGCCAGCAGTTTAGGACAGATTACCTACGAGCAGTACTTC
>-|-|15|TRBV28|TRBJ2-5
CASSAPLLVGETQYF
TGTGCCAGCAGTGCCCCCTTACTAGTAGGGGAGACCCAGTACTTC
>-|once|14|TRBV5-1|TRBJ2-1
CASSLTYSYNEQFF
TGCGCCAGCAGCTTGACCTACTCCTACAATGAGCAGTTCTTC
>TRBD1|-|15|TRBV5-6|TRBJ2-2
CASRATGTNTGELFF
TGTGCCAGCAGAGCGACAGGGACGAACACCGGGGAGCTGTTTTTT
>TRBD1|-|16|TRBV5-1|TRBJ1-6
CASSYGDTGANSPLHF
TGCGCCAGCAGCTATGGGGACACAGGGGCAAATTCACCCCTCCACTTT
>-|-|14|TRBV6-6|TRBJ2-1
CASSYSTSVNEQFF
TGTGCCAGCAGTTACTCGACTAGTGTTAATGAGCAGTTCTTC
>TRBD1|-|14|TRBV30|TRBJ2-7
CAWSVGTGGYEQYF
TGTGCCTGGAGTGTCGGGACAGGGGGATACGAGCAGTACTTC